This is a list of T cell receptor beta chains from one sample in a study of radiation and T cells in renal cell carcinoma. Profiling relied on immunoSEQ multiplex PCR, and the TCRdb table lists in-frame clones only, not all of them. The sample has tens of thousands of clones, 80% seen once. Sequenced here: blood, sampled from a patient whose treatment included radiotherapy and nephrectomy. The receptors were gathered from a woman in her seventies with renal cell carcinoma. CDR3s include the opening cysteine and the closing phenylalanine or tryptophan. The D gene is left open where the match is weak. Clone size is not always given. Where it is, it says once, few, many or a class for expanded clones.

TRBJ2-1	TRBV6-6	-	-	CASSWDSENNEQFF	TGTGCCAGCAGTTGGGACTCCGAAAACAATGAGCAGTTCTTC
TRBJ1-1	TRBV30	once	-	CVWSRTTEVLEAFF	TGTGTCTGGAGTAGAACGACAGAAGTACTTGAAGCTTTCTTT
TRBJ2-5	TRBV7-9	-	-	CASSLLEWKPQETQYF	TGTGCCAGCAGCTTGTTAGAATGGAAGCCCCAAGAGACCCAGTACTTC
TRBJ2-1	TRBV4-1	-	-	CASSSQTGTSYNEQFF	TGCGCCAGCAGCTCACAAACCGGGACGTCCTACAATGAGCAGTTCTTC
TRBJ2-1	TRBV5-6	-	-	CASSKSHEQFF	TGTGCCAGCAGCAAAAGCCATGAGCAGTTCTTC
TRBJ1-1	TRBV4-1	medium-sized	-	CASSQEPTVNTEAFF	TGCGCCAGCAGTCAAGAGCCAACAGTTAACACTGAAGCTTTCTTT
TRBJ2-2	TRBV29-1	once	-	CSVARGALGTGELFF	TGCAGCGTTGCTCGGGGGGCATTAGGGACCGGGGAGCTGTTTTTT
TRBJ1-4	TRBV19	-	TRBD1	CASSTSRQGGNEKLFF	TGTGCCAGTAGTACCTCCAGACAGGGGGGAAATGAAAAACTGTTTTTT
TRBJ1-6	TRBV11-2	-	-	CASSPGVAGSPLHF	TGTGCCAGCAGCCCGGGCGTGGCGGGTTCACCCCTCCACTTT
TRBJ2-4	TRBV5-6	-	TRBD1	CASSPTGVNIQYF	TGTGCCAGCAGCCCTACAGGGGTCAACATTCAGTACTTC
TRBJ2-4	TRBV4-3	-	TRBD2	CASSQETSGRATAHIQYF	TGCGCCAGCAGCCAGGAAACTAGCGGGAGGGCCACAGCCCACATTCAGTACTTC
TRBJ2-7	TRBV5-1	-	TRBD2	CASSFEIAGGYEQYF	TGCGCCAGCAGCTTCGAAATAGCGGGGGGCTACGAGCAGTACTTC
TRBJ2-7	TRBV7-9	-	-	CASSRGSVNEQYF	TGTGCCAGCAGCCGAGGGAGTGTCAACGAGCAGTACTTC
TRBJ1-2	TRBV19	-	-	CASSITVYGYTF	TGTGCCAGTAGTATAACGGTCTATGGCTACACCTTC
TRBJ1-5	TRBV2	-	-	CASSALTGTRGQPQHF	TGTGCCAGCAGTGCCCTAACAGGGACCCGCGGTCAGCCCCAGCATTTT
TRBJ2-2	TRBV7-9	-	-	CASSKLVGPNTGELFF	TGTGCCAGCAGTAAACTAGTGGGCCCCAACACCGGGGAGCTGTTTTTT
TRBJ2-1	TRBV21-1	-	-	CASSKRGTPNEQFF	TGTGCCAGCAGCAAAAGGGGGACACCCAATGAGCAGTTCTTC
TRBJ2-5	TRBV5-6	-	TRBD2	CASSSRLAGGPETQYF	TGTGCCAGCAGCTCCCGACTAGCGGGAGGGCCAGAGACCCAGTACTTC
TRBJ2-1	TRBV25-1	-	-	CASSESNREWLSYNEQFF	TGTGCCAGCAGTGAGTCGAACAGGGAGTGGCTTAGCTACAATGAGCAGTTCTTC
TRBJ2-1	TRBV5-4	-	TRBD2	CASSLTGPGLDGEQFF	TGTGCCAGCAGCTTGACAGGTCCGGGACTAGACGGGGAGCAGTTCTTC
TRBJ2-1	TRBV7-9	-	-	CASSLTYNEQFF	TGTGCCAGCAGCTTAACTTACAATGAGCAGTTCTTC
TRBJ1-5	TRBV7-9	-	-	CASSLTGQNQPQHF	TGTGCCAGCAGCTTAACGGGGCAAAATCAGCCCCAGCATTTT
TRBJ2-2	TRBV9	-	-	CASSVSRSGTGELFF	TGTGCCAGCAGCGTATCTCGGTCAGGCACCGGGGAGCTGTTTTTT
TRBJ2-6	TRBV5-1	-	-	CASSLEHSGANVLTF	TGCGCCAGCAGCTTGGAACACTCTGGGGCCAACGTCCTGACTTTC
TRBJ2-1	TRBV9	once	TRBD2	CASSVGASGSHEQFF	TGTGCCAGCAGCGTAGGGGCTAGCGGGAGCCATGAGCAGTTCTTC
TRBJ2-3	TRBV7-9	once	-	CASSLVEDSRYF	TGTGCCAGCAGCTTAGTTGAGGACTCCCGGTATTTT
TRBJ2-7	TRBV27	-	-	CASSGGHEQYF	TGTGCCAGCTCCGGCGGCCACGAGCAGTACTTC
TRBJ2-7	TRBV7-2	-	-	CASSPRGAGYEQYF	TGTGCCAGCAGCCCCCGGGGGGCGGGTTACGAGCAGTACTTC
TRBJ2-1	TRBV9	-	TRBD2	CASSRLAGGHYNEQFF	TGTGCCAGCAGCCGACTAGCGGGAGGGCATTACAATGAGCAGTTCTTC
TRBJ2-5	TRBV11-3	-	-	CASSSHSKETQYF	TGTGCCAGCAGCTCCCACTCTAAGGAGACCCAGTACTTC
TRBJ1-4	TRBV27	few	-	CASSLLSRGAREEKLFF	TGTGCCAGCAGTTTACTGTCGAGGGGGGCGAGGGAGGAAAAACTGTTTTTT
TRBJ1-2	TRBV27	once	-	CASSPGIWRYGYTF	TGTGCCAGCAGTCCAGGGATTTGGAGGTATGGCTACACCTTC
TRBJ2-5	TRBV6-6	-	TRBD2	CASSSAGGVQETQYF	TGTGCCAGCAGCTCAGCGGGAGGGGTGCAAGAGACCCAGTACTTC
TRBJ1-4	TRBV18	few	-	CASSGQGTNEKLFF	TGTGCCAGCTCCGGCCAGGGGACTAATGAAAAACTGTTTTTT
TRBJ2-3	TRBV5-4	-	-	CASRGGGAGSDTQYF	TGTGCCAGCAGGGGTGGTGGAGCTGGCTCAGATACGCAGTATTTT
TRBJ1-3	TRBV9	-	-	CASSVDPSSGNTIYF	TGTGCCAGCAGCGTAGACCCGAGCTCTGGAAACACCATATATTTT
TRBJ1-4	TRBV30	-	-	CAWSEGLATNEKLFF	TGTGCCTGGAGTGAAGGGCTCGCAACTAATGAAAAACTGTTTTTT
TRBJ2-2	TRBV6-1	-	-	CASVGTSIGGELFF	TGTGCCAGCGTGGGGACGAGTATAGGCGGGGAGCTGTTTTTT
TRBJ2-5	TRBV19	-	TRBD1	CASSQQGAGETQYF	TGTGCCAGTAGTCAACAGGGGGCGGGCGAGACCCAGTACTTC
TRBJ1-2	TRBV7-9	-	TRBD1	CASSPRDRVGGYTF	TGTGCCAGCAGCCCAAGGGACAGGGTTGGTGGCTACACCTTC